The source of this T cell receptor beta chain is a study of shared clonotypes between healthy human individuals. Study-wide context: Every donor yielded three CD4 naive, three CD4 memory, two CD8 naive and one CD8 memory plate.

Per the germline V gene, CDR1 is MNHEY and CDR2 is SVGAGI. The CDR3 is 13 residues long. V shed 2 bases and J shed 2 bases, with 6 bases lying between them. In regard to this clone: Its target is not known. The same CDR3 also results from other DNA sequences found in this sample.

Genomic DNA from each subset was divided evenly over several immunoSEQ plates. Method: immunoSEQ multiplex PCR; TCRdb's copy keeps in-frame clones and lacks some. The sample yields 2.5 million or so clones, over 85% seen once. Study outcomes and limitations: Depth of sequencing was expected to influence donor clonotype sharing. Between four donors, naive CD4 clonotypes were shared at a level of about 5%.

The clonotype was recovered from a man aged 18 to 30 in good health. This sequence joins TRBV6-5 and TRBJ1-2; a possible D gene is TRBD1 (6 bases). Sequencing input: naive CD4+ T cells sorted from blood. Subset indicated: CD45RA+ positively selected. CDR3 coding DNA: TGTGCCAGCAGTTACGACAGGAACTATGGCTACACCTTC. Protein: CASSYDRNYGYTF.